The rows below give T cell receptor beta chains drawn from one sample of a study of T-cell reconstitution after alpha-beta-depleted transplantation in children. TCRdb re-derived calls from the PCR reads in MiXCR, one entry per CDR3 protein. Among over 400,000 distinct CDR3 sequences listed, roughly two fifths were seen once. The source was PBMCs, collected before TCRalphabeta/CD19-depleted stem cell transplant. The receptors originated from a girl under 10 years old with aplastic anemia, due to receive a stem cell transplant. Both conserved end residues are trimmed from each CDR3.

TRBV12-3/TRBV12-4,ASSVTSGGYNEQF
TRBV27,ASSLTPRQGKF
TRBV5-1,ASSLVGEDYEQY
TRBV10-3,AISEWTGGGMDGYT
TRBV6-2/TRBV6-3,ASRPDPYEQY
TRBV7-9,ASTLAGALTDTQY
TRBV20-1,SASPGTSGVGQY
TRBV2,ASSERRGYEQY
TRBV7-2,ASSLARAATSGNTIY
TRBV5-5,ASSKSLTSGSLETQY
TRBV7-2,ASSLGGWGGSSYEQY
TRBV7-9,ASSSGFEYSPLH
TRBV29-1,SALTDRRQGTGELF
TRBV20-1,SARPLGTIAKNIQY
TRBV20-1,SARDTGSDTQY
TRBV20-1,SAALDRWLEQY
TRBV12-3/TRBV12-4,ASSLRATNEQF
TRBV5-1,ASSFASAGLNTEAF
TRBV12-3/TRBV12-4,ASSPGLRFSGNTIY
TRBV29-1,SVGGGGPDTQY
TRBV20-1,SARAPTGGPNTGELF
TRBV7-2,ASSLGLAGGYADTQY
TRBV5-1,ASSYKDRADTQY
TRBV5-1,ASSLAGVGRYNEQF
TRBV20-1,SARYREETQY
TRBV3-1,ASSQEETGGGNEQF
TRBV12-3/TRBV12-4,ASSPNRGAPDTQY
TRBV7-3,ASSYLRKENTEAF
TRBV5-1,ASSPAGGTGELF
TRBV4-3,ASSQMFRGTNEKLF
TRBV15,ATSPGGTGNTIY
TRBV20-1,SATFTGDGTEAF
TRBV20-1,SARDTSGSFPEQF
TRBV20-1,SARTTGDEQY
TRBV20-1,SAIRQGDTYEQY
TRBV29-1,SVAVAGGLDQF
TRBV7-8,ASSLEYWGKGEQF
TRBV20-1,SAVGLAGATLSQETQY
TRBV5-1,ASSSQWGAGTDTQY
TRBV19,ASSTGLAGEQF
TRBV6-2/TRBV6-3,ASSYSGTRDNEQF
TRBV28,AAIGSATYSNQPQH
TRBV7-2,ASSFRDPRAEQY
TRBV30,AWREGGTYNEQF
TRBV6-5,ASSYDRANTEAF
TRBV5-1,ASSLVGLAGDEQF
TRBV29-1,SVVGLSSYEQY
TRBV29-1,SVAKRQGQETQY
TRBV7-2,ASSHTDTQY
TRBV7-9,ASSLGATGRKNIQY
TRBV12-5,ASGTWTTDNEQF
TRBV7-9,ASSFTDYEQY
TRBV20-1,SAGPSGPWVEQF
TRBV20-1,SAERSSGTDTQY
TRBV7-9,ASSDTGGSSYNEQF
TRBV12-3/TRBV12-4,ASTHGGPSSYEQY
TRBV12-3/TRBV12-4,ASSLVIGVEQF